This TCR beta chain was sequenced during a study of vaccination and CD4 T cells after COVID-19. Documented treatment: approximately 9-day PBMC culture with coronavirus spike peptide pools or control peptides (ViraFEST assay). From the unexposed donor, CD4+ T cells were collected ahead of the COVID-19 pandemic (2011-2018). Antigen-specific T cell expansion with peptide pools preceded TCR sequencing in the ViraFEST approach. The Oncomine TCR Beta short-read assay generated sequence data from the DNA of cultured CD4+ T cells. A single record per CDR3 protein comes from TCRdb applying MiXCR to the PCR reads. The sample carries roughly 6,800 distinct CDR3 sequences, around 40% recorded once. A word on this clonotype: Its matching antigen is unknown.

This sequence originates from a human donor in good health. The sample taken for sequencing was CD4+ T cells from blood, cultured in vitro.

CDR3 loop: CAWTMVASTDTQYF. As DNA, the CDR3 is TGTGCCTGGACTATGGTTGCAAGCACAGATACGCAGTATTTT. J is TRBJ2-3 and V is TRBV30; D gene ambiguous. This CDR3 is 14 amino acids long. Between the trimmed V and J ends, which lost 4 bases and 0 bases, there was a span of 11 bases. Germline V gives CDR1 GTSNPN, CDR2 SVGIG (reference sequence).